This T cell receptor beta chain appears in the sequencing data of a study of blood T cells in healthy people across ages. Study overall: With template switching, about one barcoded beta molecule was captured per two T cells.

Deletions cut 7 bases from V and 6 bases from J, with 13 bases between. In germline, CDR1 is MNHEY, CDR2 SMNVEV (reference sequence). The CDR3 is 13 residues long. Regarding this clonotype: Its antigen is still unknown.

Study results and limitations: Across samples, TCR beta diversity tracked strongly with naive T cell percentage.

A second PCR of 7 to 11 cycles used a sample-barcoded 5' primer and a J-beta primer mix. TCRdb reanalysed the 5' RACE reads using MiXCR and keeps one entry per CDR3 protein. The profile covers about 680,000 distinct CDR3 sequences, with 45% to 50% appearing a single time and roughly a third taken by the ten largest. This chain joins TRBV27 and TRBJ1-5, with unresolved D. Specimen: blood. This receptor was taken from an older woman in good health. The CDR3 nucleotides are TGTGCCAGCAAACCACTCGGCGGTCAGCCCCAGCATTTT. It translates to CASKPLGGQPQHF.